The source of this TCR beta chain is a study of T cell repertoires in cytomegalovirus infection. About the research overall: As its CMV epitopes, the study selected recently identified HLA-C-restricted and well-studied HLA-B-restricted targets. Public TCR beta signatures marked donors with CMV infection and the matching HLA.

This clonotype was counted at least ten times. No antigen is known for it. TCRdb itself ran the reads through MiXCR, one entry per CDR3 protein. In the table there are approximately 300,000 distinct CDR3 sequences, 20% to 30% of which are singletons. Germline lookup yields CDR1 SGHVS and CDR2 FQNEAQ. CDR3 size: 20 residues. V lost 5 bases, J lost 0 bases, and 28 bases lay in between. Study results and limitations: There were carriers of CMV plus the relevant HLA, and cumulative public TCR beta family frequency identified them. Within the response measured ex vivo, HLA-C-restricted CMV-specific TCR beta clonotypes were dominant.

The chain carries TRBV7-8 and TRBJ1-1; possible D gene TRBD1, 5 bases. The material was cultured PBMCs, obtained from culture after CMV antigen stimulation. The TCR was taken from a human donor in good health (CMV status not recorded). Some clones in this sample may be carry-over from other donors' samples. CDR3: CASSLRGGRGLTPVNTEAFF. The CDR3 coding sequence is TGTGCCAGCAGCCTTCGGGGGGGGAGAGGCCTAACCCCGGTGAACACTGAAGCTTTCTTT.